A single sample gave rise to the 25 T cell receptor beta chains below, sequenced in a study of OX40 agonist ivuxolimab in advanced cancers. Libraries were prepared by immunoSEQ multiplex PCR; TCRdb keeps only in-frame clonotypes and omits some of them. The table has roughly 89,000 clones, just over 85% seen once. Sequencing was performed on CD4+ or CD8+ T cells sorted from blood, taken in a trial of the OX40 agonist ivuxolimab. Receptors originate from an adult with an advanced solid tumor such as melanoma, head and neck, liver or kidney cancer.

The CDR3 nucleotides are TGTGCCAGCAGTTACTCGGGGCAGGGCCCCTACAATGAGCAGTTCTTC. It codes for CASSYSGQGPYNEQFF. This chain links TRBV6-6 with TRBJ2-1; TRBD1 might be the D (5 bases). Germline CDR1 is MNHNY and CDR2 is SVGAGI (reference sequence). Trimming removed 0 bases at V and 2 bases at J, with 11 bases between. The CDR3 is made up of 16 amino acids.

The CDR3 reads CASSLGTGVTEKLFF. Written as DNA, the CDR3 is TGTGCCAGCAGCTTAGGGACAGGGGTTACCGAAAAACTGTTTTTT. The rearrangement links TRBV11-2 to TRBJ1-4; 9 bases match TRBD1. CDR1 is SGHAT, CDR2 FQNNGV, per germline. The CDR3 has 15 amino acids. Trimming cost V 1 base and J 8 bases; bases outside gene matches: 5.

The chain combines TRBV27 with TRBJ1-2; TRBD1 matches at 9 bases. V shed 3 bases and J 0 bases; nucleotides not matched to a gene: 2. The germline gives CDR1 MNHEY, CDR2 SMNVEV (reference sequence). This CDR3 is 15 amino acids long. CDR3 nucleotides: TGTGCCAGCAGTTTCCGGGACAGGGCTAACTATGGCTACACCTTC. It codes for CASSFRDRANYGYTF.

The chain employs TRBV5-1 and TRBJ2-7; 7 nucleotides line up with TRBD2. Unmatched junction bases numbered 6, after V lost 2 bases and J lost 7 bases. CDR1 and CDR2 from the germline V gene are SGHRS and YFSETQ. The CDR3 extends over 13 amino acids. Here the CDR3 reads CASSFEGRGEQYF. The CDR3, as DNA: TGCGCCAGCAGCTTCGAGGGGCGGGGGGAGCAGTACTTC.

The genes are TRBV19 and TRBJ2-6; D uncertain. The germline gives CDR1 LNHDA, CDR2 SQIVND (reference sequence). This CDR3 comprises 14 residues. V was clipped by 5 bases and J by 5 bases, with 10 bases between them. The CDR3 reads CASSVDGRANVLTF. The CDR3 DNA sequence: TGTGCCAGTAGTGTCGATGGGAGGGCCAACGTCCTGACTTTC.

The CDR3 DNA follows: TGTGCCAGCACCTTGGGGGTAACAGGGACTGGAAACACCATATATTTT. This translates into CASTLGVTGTGNTIYF. This chain joins TRBV6-6 and TRBJ1-3; possible D gene TRBD1, 6 bases. Germline V gene lookup returns CDR1 MNHNY and CDR2 SVGAGI (reference sequence). This CDR3 spans 16 amino acids. With 7 bases removed from V and 2 bases from J, the gap between germline ends came to 18 bases.

V gene TRBV30 combines with J gene TRBJ2-1; D uncertain. The CDR3 length is 15 residues. The V end was cut by 5 bases, the J end by 1 base, with 15 bases between. The germline V gene encodes CDR1 GTSNPN and CDR2 SVGIG (reference sequence). CDR3 DNA sequence: TGTGCCTGGGACCGCGGAAACCCGTCCTACAATGAGCAGTTCTTC. It is translated as CAWDRGNPSYNEQFF.

This chain connects TRBV29-1 to TRBJ1-2; D is possibly TRBD1 (6 bases). The CDR3 totals 14 residues. Deletions cut 3 bases from V and 7 bases from J, with 18 bases between. Germline CDR1 and CDR2: SQVTM and ANQGSEA. The CDR3 DNA reads TGCAGCGTTGAGACGATTACAGGGAGTAGTGGCTACACCTTC. It codes for CSVETITGSSGYTF.

This chain links TRBV9 with TRBJ1-1; D may be TRBD1 (5 bases). Germline CDR1 SGDLS, CDR2 YYNGEE. This CDR3 comprises 15 residues. The V end lost 3 bases, the J end lost 1 base, and 13 bases lay between the germline ends. The CDR3 is CASSATGTANTEAFF. In DNA form, the CDR3 reads TGTGCCAGCAGCGCGACCGGGACGGCGAACACTGAAGCTTTCTTT.

The chain is built from TRBV27 and TRBJ2-2; no clear D gene. The ends were cut back, 1 base at V and 5 bases at J, with 5 bases in the middle. Germline V lookup: CDR1 MNHEY, CDR2 SMNVEV (reference sequence). This CDR3 has 13 amino acids. The CDR3 DNA sequence: TGTGCCAGCAGTTTATGGGGTACCGGGGAGCTGTTTTTT. Translated: CASSLWGTGELFF.

The chain employs TRBV28 and TRBJ1-1; a weak D match, TRBD1 (6 bases). Germline V lookup: CDR1 MDHEN, CDR2 SYDVKM. CDR3 length: 12 residues. Trimming cost V 6 bases and J 4 bases, with 9 bases left between them. CDR3 sequence reads: CASSTGSTEAFF. The DNA for the CDR3 is TGTGCCAGCAGCACAGGGAGCACTGAAGCTTTCTTT.

J is TRBJ1-2 and V is TRBV2, with 7 bases identical to TRBD1. The CDR3 is 15 amino acids. Unmatched junction bases numbered 7, after V lost 1 base and J lost 5 bases. Per germline, CDR1 SNHLY and CDR2 FYNNEI. CDR3 sequence (DNA): TGTGCCAGCAGTGAAGAGGGGGCGACTCGATATGGCTACACCTTC. The encoded protein is CASSEEGATRYGYTF.

The CDR3 reads CASSYSATTGELFF. The CDR3 bases are TGTGCCAGCAGTTACTCTGCAACGACCGGGGAGCTGTTTTTT. The V gene is TRBV6-5, the J gene TRBJ2-2; D gene unclear. V was clipped by 0 bases and J by 5 bases, with 7 bases between them. This CDR3 is built from 14 residues. Germline V gene data show CDR1 as MNHEY and CDR2 as SVGAGI.

V is TRBV30 and J is TRBJ1-2, with 7 nucleotides matching TRBD1. The J segment lost 7 bases and the V segment lost 1 base, leaving 0 bases of the junction unmatched. The CDR3 is made up of 11 amino acids. CDR1 is GTSNPN, CDR2 SVGIG, per germline (reference sequence). As DNA, the CDR3 is TGTGCCTGGAGTGGACAGGGTGGCTACACCTTC. Protein sequence: CAWSGQGGYTF.

A few counts support this clone. J is TRBJ1-1 and V is TRBV18; possibly TRBD1 for D (5 bases). The CDR3 length is 13 residues. CDR1 is KGHSH, CDR2 LQKENI, per germline. Trimming shortened V by 5 bases and J by 1 base, and 8 bases separated the two germline ends. CDR3 DNA sequence: TGTGCCAGCTCAGACAGACAGAACACTGAAGCTTTCTTT. Amino acids: CASSDRQNTEAFF. Supplemented by reference TRBV18 and TRBJ1-1, the full variable domain reads NAGVMQNPRHLVRRRGQEARLRCSPMKGHSHVYWYRQLPEEGLKFMVYLQKENIIDESGMPKERFSAEFPKEGPSILRIQQVVRGDSAAYFCASSDRQNTEAFFGQGTRLTVV.

This clone occurred once. The chain joins TRBV27 to TRBJ1-4; no firm D call. Per germline, CDR1 MNHEY and CDR2 SMNVEV (reference sequence). Trimming stripped 6 bases from V and 2 bases from J, with 10 bases between. This CDR3 contains 14 residues. This CDR3 reads CASRNLGTNEKLFF. The CDR3 coding sequence is TGTGCCAGCAGGAACCTTGGTACTAATGAAAAACTGTTTTTT.

The chain links TRBV28 to TRBJ2-7; tentatively, D is TRBD1 or TRBD2 (5 bases each). CDR3 length: 13 amino acids. Per germline, CDR1 MDHEN and CDR2 SYDVKM. Trimming took off 6 bases at V and 6 bases at J, with 15 bases between the two ends. CDR3 DNA: TGTGCCAGCAGCCTTGGGACGGCAGGCGAGCAGTACTTC. The encoded protein is CASSLGTAGEQYF.

The CDR3 region is CASSQGLAGFAGELFF. DNA of the CDR3: TGTGCCAGCAGTCAGGGACTAGCGGGGTTCGCCGGGGAGCTGTTTTTT. The genes are TRBV6-6 and TRBJ2-2; TRBD2 aligns across 13 bases. V was clipped by 5 bases and J by 6 bases; unmatched bases: 6. The CDR3 runs to 16 residues. Germline loops: CDR1 MNHNY, CDR2 SVGAGI (reference sequence).

This chain uses TRBV13 with TRBJ1-2, with D unclear. The CDR3 is made up of 13 amino acids. Germline assignment: CDR1 PRHDT and CDR2 FYEKMQ (reference sequence). Trimming pared 3 bases from V and 4 bases from J, leaving 9 bases between. The CDR3 loop reads CASSLEQIYGYTF. CDR3 in DNA: TGTGCCAGCAGCTTGGAACAGATCTATGGCTACACCTTC.

This clone is a singleton in its sample. The chain uses TRBV5-6 and TRBJ1-1, with a possible D match to TRBD1 (6 bases). Germline V gives CDR1 SGHDT, CDR2 YYEEEE. The CDR3 totals 13 residues. Trimming left V 1 base short and J 5 bases short, with 9 bases between. For the CDR3, the DNA is TGTGCCAGCAGCTTGAGGGGGAAAACTGAAGCTTTCTTT. Its translation is CASSLRGKTEAFF.

This chain uses TRBV15 with TRBJ2-5; D gene uncertain. The V end lost 4 bases, the J end lost 5 bases, and 11 bases lay between the germline ends. The CDR3 is 13 amino acids. Germline lookup yields CDR1 LNHNV and CDR2 YYDKDF (reference sequence). The CDR3 is CATSKSPPETQYF. CDR3 DNA sequence: TGTGCCACCAGCAAGAGCCCCCCCGAGACCCAGTACTTC.

The rearrangement joins TRBV18 to TRBJ1-2, with D possibly TRBD1 on 6 matching bases. The V end was cut by 2 bases, the J end by 3 bases, with 13 bases between. Germline CDR1 and CDR2: KGHSH and LQKENI. This CDR3 comprises 15 residues. CDR3: CASSPTQGNDYGYTF. CDR3 nucleotide sequence: TGTGCCAGCTCACCAACACAGGGTAATGACTATGGCTACACCTTC.

This chain uses TRBV14 with TRBJ2-7; D not certain. V was cut by 1 base and J by 3 bases, with 22 bases left in between. Germline CDR1 SGHDN, CDR2 FVKESK. CDR3 length equals 18 residues. For the CDR3, the DNA is TGTGCCAGCAGCCAAGGATTGGGCAGAAAAGTTTTGTTCTACGAGCAGTACTTC. Translating gives CASSQGLGRKVLFYEQYF.

V usage is TRBV4-1 and J usage is TRBJ1-5, with a tentative D call TRBD1 (6 bases). This CDR3 is 16 amino acids long. V was trimmed by 1 base and J by 3 bases, leaving 13 bases between them. The germline V gene has CDR1 MGHRA and CDR2 YSYEKL. For the CDR3, the DNA is TGCGCCAGCAGCCAAGGGGGGGGCGCAAACAATCAGCCCCAGCATTTT. It translates to CASSQGGGANNQPQHF.

The chain combines TRBV11-3 with TRBJ2-7; D may be TRBD2 (6 bases). The CDR3 consists of 16 residues. Germline V gene sequence: CDR1 SGHNT, CDR2 YENEEA. Trimming left V 6 bases short and J 1 base short, with 19 bases between. The CDR3 protein is CASSAYGGERSYEQYF. In nucleotides, the CDR3 is TGTGCCAGCAGTGCCTACGGGGGAGAGCGTTCCTACGAGCAGTACTTC.